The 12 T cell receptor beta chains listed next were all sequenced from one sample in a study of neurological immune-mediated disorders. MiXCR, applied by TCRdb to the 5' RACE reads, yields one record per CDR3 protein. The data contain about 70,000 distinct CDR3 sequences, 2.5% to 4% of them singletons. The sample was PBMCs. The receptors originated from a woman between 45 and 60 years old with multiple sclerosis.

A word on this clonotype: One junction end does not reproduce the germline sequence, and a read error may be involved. CDR3 loop: CDSSITSSEQYF. In DNA form, the CDR3 reads TGTGACAGCAGCATAACTAGTTCCGAGCAGTACTTC. This chain joins TRBV28 and TRBJ2-7; tentative D call: TRBD2 (5 bases). Per the germline V gene, CDR1 is MDHEN and CDR2 is SYDVKM. The CDR3 length is 12 residues.

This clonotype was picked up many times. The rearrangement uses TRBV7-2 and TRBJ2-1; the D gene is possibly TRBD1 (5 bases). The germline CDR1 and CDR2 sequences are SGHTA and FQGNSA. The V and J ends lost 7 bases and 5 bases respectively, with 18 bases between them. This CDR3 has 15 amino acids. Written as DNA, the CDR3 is TGTGCCAGCAAACAGCAGGGTATAGAAGACAATGAGCAGTTCTTC. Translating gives CASKQQGIEDNEQFF.

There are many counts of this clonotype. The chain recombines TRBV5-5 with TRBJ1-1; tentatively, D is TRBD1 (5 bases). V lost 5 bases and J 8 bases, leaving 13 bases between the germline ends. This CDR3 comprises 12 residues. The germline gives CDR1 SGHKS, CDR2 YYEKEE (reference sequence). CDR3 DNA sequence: TGTGCCAGCAGTTCCGACAGATTGGAAGCTTTCTTT. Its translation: CASSSDRLEAFF.

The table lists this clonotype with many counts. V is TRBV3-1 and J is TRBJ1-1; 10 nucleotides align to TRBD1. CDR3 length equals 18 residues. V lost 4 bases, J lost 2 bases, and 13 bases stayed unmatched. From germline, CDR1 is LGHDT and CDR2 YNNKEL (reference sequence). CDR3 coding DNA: TGTGCCAGCAGCCGTCGGGGCCGTAGACAGGGGGCAAACACTGAAGCTTTCTTT. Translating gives CASSRRGRRQGANTEAFF.

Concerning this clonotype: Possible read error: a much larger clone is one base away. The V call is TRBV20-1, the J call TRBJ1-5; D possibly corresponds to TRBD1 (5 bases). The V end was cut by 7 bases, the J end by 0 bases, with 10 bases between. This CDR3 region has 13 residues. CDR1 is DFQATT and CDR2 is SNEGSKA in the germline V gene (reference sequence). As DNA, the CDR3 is TGCAGTGATAGGACAAATAGCAATCAGCCCCAGCATTTT. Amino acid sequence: CSDRTNSNQPQHF.

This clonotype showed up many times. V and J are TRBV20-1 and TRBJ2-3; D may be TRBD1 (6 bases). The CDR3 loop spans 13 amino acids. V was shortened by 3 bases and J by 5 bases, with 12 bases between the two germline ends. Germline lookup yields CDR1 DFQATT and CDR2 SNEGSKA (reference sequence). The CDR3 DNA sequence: TGCAGTGCTAGGGCTCAGGGGAAAGATACGCAGTATTTT. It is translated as CSARAQGKDTQYF.

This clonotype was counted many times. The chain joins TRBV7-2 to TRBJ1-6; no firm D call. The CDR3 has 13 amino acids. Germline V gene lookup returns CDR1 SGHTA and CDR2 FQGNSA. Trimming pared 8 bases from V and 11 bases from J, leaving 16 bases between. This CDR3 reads CASLPQYSAPLHF. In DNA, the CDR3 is TGTGCCAGCCTCCCCCAATATAGTGCACCCCTCCACTTT.

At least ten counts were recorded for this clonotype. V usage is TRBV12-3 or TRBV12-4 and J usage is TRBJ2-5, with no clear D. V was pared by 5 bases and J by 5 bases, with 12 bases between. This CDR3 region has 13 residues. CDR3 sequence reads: CASSPSTLETQYF. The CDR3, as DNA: TGTGCCAGCAGTCCCTCAACCCTGGAGACCCAGTACTTC.

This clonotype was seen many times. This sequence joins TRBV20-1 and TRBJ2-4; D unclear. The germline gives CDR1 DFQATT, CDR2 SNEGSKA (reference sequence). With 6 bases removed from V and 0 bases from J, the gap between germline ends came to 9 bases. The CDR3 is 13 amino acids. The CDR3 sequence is CSAWALAKNIQYF. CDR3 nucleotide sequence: TGCAGTGCCTGGGCCTTAGCCAAAAACATTCAGTACTTC.

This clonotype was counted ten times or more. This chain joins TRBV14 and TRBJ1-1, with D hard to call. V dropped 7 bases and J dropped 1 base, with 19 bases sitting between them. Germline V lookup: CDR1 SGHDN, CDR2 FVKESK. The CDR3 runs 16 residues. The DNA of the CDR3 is TGTGCCAGCACCCCGTTGCGGGATACAGCGAACACTGAAGCTTTCTTT. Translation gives CASTPLRDTANTEAFF.

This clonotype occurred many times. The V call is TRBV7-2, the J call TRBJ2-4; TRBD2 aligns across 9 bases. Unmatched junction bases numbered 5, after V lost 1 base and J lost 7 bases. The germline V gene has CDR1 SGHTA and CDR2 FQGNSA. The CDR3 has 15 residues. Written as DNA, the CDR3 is TGTGCCAGCAGCTTAGAAGGGACTAGCTTGAACATTCAGTACTTC. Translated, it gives CASSLEGTSLNIQYF.

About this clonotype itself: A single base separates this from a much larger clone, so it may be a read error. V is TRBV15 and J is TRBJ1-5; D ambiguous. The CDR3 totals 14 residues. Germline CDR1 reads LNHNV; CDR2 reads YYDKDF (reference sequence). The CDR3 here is CATRPVRGNQPQNF. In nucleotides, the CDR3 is TGTGCCACCAGACCCGTTAGAGGCAATCAGCCCCAGAATTTT.